A single sample gave rise to the 17 T cell receptor beta chains below, sequenced in a study of blood T cells in healthy people across ages. The authors ran a second PCR of about 6 to 11 cycles using a sample-barcoded 5' primer and a J-beta primer mix. TCRdb passed the 5' RACE reads through MiXCR, listing each CDR3 protein once. The table records over 1,500,000 distinct CDR3 sequences, about two fifths of them present only once. The sequenced sample was blood. The receptors were sampled from a human donor in good health.

A few counts support this clonotype. V usage is TRBV2 and J usage is TRBJ1-5, with D perhaps TRBD1 (6 bases). CDR1 is SNHLY and CDR2 is FYNNEI in the germline V gene. V dropped 11 bases and J dropped 6 bases, with 17 bases sitting between them. This CDR3 spans 13 amino acids. The CDR3 coding sequence is TGTGCCCTCGCCCAGGGGAGCGGTCAGCCCCAGCATTTT. As protein: CALAQGSGQPQHF.

The sample holds a few counts of this clonotype. The V gene is TRBV6-5, the J gene TRBJ2-4, with a possible D match to TRBD1 (5 bases). The germline V and J ends were trimmed by 2 bases and 13 bases, with 18 bases remaining between them. Germline lookup yields CDR1 MNHEY and CDR2 SVGAGI. The CDR3 runs 14 residues. The CDR3 nucleotides read TGTGCCAGCAGTTACGATTGGGGCCAAAATGAGCAGTACTTC. Amino acid sequence: CASSYDWGQNEQYF.

This clonotype was found once. At one boundary the junction diverges from the germline segment, which might be a read error. The gene calls are TRBV12-3 or TRBV12-4 and TRBJ2-7, with a weak D call TRBD2 (6 bases). CDR3 length equals 17 residues. CDR3 DNA: TGTGCCAGCAGTTTACGGGGGTCCGATAGGGGCGGGGAGACCCAGGACTTC. Residues: CASSLRGSDRGGETQDF.

The table lists this clonotype with a few counts. V gene TRBV27 combines with J gene TRBJ2-1, with 9 bases lining up with TRBD2. V lost 7 bases and J lost 8; bases outside the gene matches: 6. CDR3 size: 13 residues. Germline CDR1 MNHEY, CDR2 SMNVEV (reference sequence). Here the CDR3 DNA reads TGTGCCAGCATGCTAGCGGGATCTTATGAGCAGTTCTTC. It specifies CASMLAGSYEQFF.

The sample holds one count of this clonotype. CDR3 residues: CASSLTGRYSNQPQHF. For the CDR3, the DNA is TGTGCCAGCAGTTTAACAGGGCGTTATAGCAATCAGCCCCAGCATTTT. V usage is TRBV28 and J usage is TRBJ1-5; TRBD1 is a possible D gene (6 bases). CDR3 length: 16 residues. V was clipped by 2 bases and J by 0 bases, with 11 bases between them. Germline V gene data show CDR1 as MDHEN and CDR2 as SYDVKM.

V usage is TRBV20-1 and J usage is TRBJ1-2, with 10 bases aligning to TRBD1. CDR1 and CDR2 (germline): DFQATT, SNEGSKA (reference sequence). There are 14 residues in the CDR3. The CDR3 region is CITASTGGVYGYTF. CDR3 nucleotide sequence: TGCATTACCGCATCGACAGGGGGCGTATATGGCTACACCTTC.

This chain links TRBV4-3 with TRBJ2-3; 8 bases map to TRBD2. The CDR3 consists of 16 residues. Germline CDR1 is LGHNA and CDR2 is YSLEER. Trimming at V came to 0 bases and at J to 2 bases, leaving 4 bases not matched to a gene. The CDR3 reads CASSQETSGYTDTQYF. Here the CDR3 DNA reads TGCGCCAGCAGCCAAGAAACTAGCGGATACACAGATACGCAGTATTTT.

This clonotype has a handful of counts. This chain uses TRBV20-1 with TRBJ2-7; unclear D gene. The CDR3 runs 11 residues. The V end lost 4 bases, the J end lost 2 bases, and 6 bases lay between the germline ends. Germline V gives CDR1 DFQATT, CDR2 SNEGSKA (reference sequence). In DNA, the CDR3 is TGCAGTGCTACTCTAGCCTACGAGCAGTACTTC. This gives the protein CSATLAYEQYF.

This clonotype showed up just a few times. The chain employs TRBV6-2 or TRBV6-3 and TRBJ1-1; TRBD1 matches 9 bases. Germline V gene lookup returns CDR1 MNHEY and CDR2 SVGEGT. The length of the CDR3 is 14 residues. V trimming: 5 bases; J trimming: 6 bases; junction bases outside the gene matches: 7. This chain's CDR3 is CASSQQGAQAEAFF. CDR3 nucleotides: TGTGCCAGCAGTCAACAGGGGGCTCAGGCTGAAGCTTTCTTT.

A few counts support this clonotype. The chain carries TRBV5-1 and TRBJ2-7; 8 bases agree with TRBD1. Germline assignment: CDR1 SGHRS and CDR2 YFSETQ. V shed 2 bases, J shed 3 bases, and the junction held 7 bases outside the gene matches. The CDR3 totals 15 residues. This CDR3 is CASSFRGQGNYEQYF. The CDR3 coding sequence is TGCGCCAGCAGCTTTAGAGGACAGGGAAACTACGAGCAGTACTTC.

This clonotype was detected many times. The rearrangement uses TRBV4-3 and TRBJ2-6; no firm D call. The CDR3 totals 17 residues. V lost 0 bases, J lost 0 bases, and 9 bases lay in between. CDR1 is LGHNA and CDR2 is YSLEER in the germline V gene. The chain's CDR3 is CASSQEAGASGANVLTF. In DNA, the CDR3 is TGCGCCAGCAGCCAAGAGGCAGGTGCCTCTGGGGCCAACGTCCTGACTTTC.

This clonotype was counted only a few times. The V gene is TRBV25-1, the J gene TRBJ2-6; unclear D gene. CDR1 and CDR2 (germline): MGHDK, SYGVNS. Trimming shortened V by 3 bases and J by 2 bases, and 8 bases separated the two germline ends. This CDR3 spans 15 amino acids. CDR3 DNA sequence: TGTGCCAGCAGTGATTCTGTGGCTGGGGCCAACGTCCTGACTTTC. Translation gives CASSDSVAGANVLTF.

The CDR3 nucleotides read TGCAGTGCTAGAGGCTCCTGGCGGGGATCCTACAATGAGCAGTTCTTC. Encoded protein: CSARGSWRGSYNEQFF. The V call is TRBV20-1, the J call TRBJ2-1, with a tentative D call TRBD2 (6 bases). The germline gives CDR1 DFQATT, CDR2 SNEGSKA (reference sequence). The CDR3 is made up of 16 amino acids. The V and J ends lost 1 base and 1 base respectively, with 14 bases between them.

This clonotype was seen a handful of times. V gene TRBV10-3 combines with J gene TRBJ1-4, with 8 bases aligning to TRBD1. The CDR3 runs to 14 residues. Germline values: CDR1 ENHRY, CDR2 SYGVKD. V lost 2 bases, J lost 8 bases, and 4 bases stayed unmatched. Written as DNA, the CDR3 is TGTGCCATCAGTGAGAGGCAGGGGGCCGAAAAACTGTTTTTT. Amino acid sequence: CAISERQGAEKLFF.

The chain employs TRBV27 and TRBJ1-5, with D possibly matching TRBD1 (6 bases). The germline CDR1 and CDR2 sequences are MNHEY and SMNVEV (reference sequence). The CDR3 has 14 amino acids. The V end was cut by 6 bases, the J end by 1 base, with 10 bases between. In DNA, the CDR3 is TGTGCCAGCAGAGAAGGGGGGAGCAATCAGCCCCAGCATTTT. Its protein is CASREGGSNQPQHF.

A few counts support this clonotype. The chain combines TRBV6-5 with TRBJ2-7; 8 nucleotides align to TRBD2. V gave up 4 bases and J gave up 2 bases; unmatched junction bases: 4. Germline V gene data show CDR1 as MNHEY and CDR2 as SVGAGI. The CDR3 covers 14 residues. In nucleotides, the CDR3 is TGTGCCAGCAGTTGGGGTAGCGGGGCCTACGAGCAGTACTTC. Its translation: CASSWGSGAYEQYF.

The chain joins TRBV7-2 to TRBJ2-1; 12 bases fit TRBD2. In germline, CDR1 is SGHTA, CDR2 FQGNSA. The V segment lost 2 bases and the J segment 0 bases; nucleotides outside the gene matches: 11. The CDR3 is 20 amino acids. The CDR3 spells CASSLSPWTSGVSSYNEQFF. The CDR3 region has the DNA TGTGCCAGCAGCTTATCCCCCTGGACTAGCGGGGTTAGCTCCTACAATGAGCAGTTCTTC.